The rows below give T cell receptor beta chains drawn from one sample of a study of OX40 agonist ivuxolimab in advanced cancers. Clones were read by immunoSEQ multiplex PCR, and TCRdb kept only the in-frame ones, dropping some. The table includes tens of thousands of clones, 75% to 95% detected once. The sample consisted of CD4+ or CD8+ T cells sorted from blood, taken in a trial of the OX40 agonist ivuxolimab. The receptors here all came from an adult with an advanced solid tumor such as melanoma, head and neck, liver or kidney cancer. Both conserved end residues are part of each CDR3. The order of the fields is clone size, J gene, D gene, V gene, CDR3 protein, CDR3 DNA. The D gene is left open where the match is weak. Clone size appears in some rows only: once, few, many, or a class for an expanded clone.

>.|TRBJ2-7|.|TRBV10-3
CAISAKGWEQYF
TGTGCCATCAGTGCTAAAGGCTGGGAGCAGTACTTC
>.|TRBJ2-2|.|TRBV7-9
CASSFHATGELFF
TGTGCCAGCAGCTTCCACGCGACCGGGGAGCTGTTTTTT
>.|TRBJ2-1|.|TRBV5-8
CASSPWQGNEQFF
TGTGCCAGCAGCCCCTGGCAGGGGAATGAGCAGTTCTTC
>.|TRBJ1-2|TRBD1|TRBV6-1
CASRGMRGPRGGYTF
TGTGCCAGCAGGGGAATGAGGGGCCCCAGGGGGGGCTACACCTTC
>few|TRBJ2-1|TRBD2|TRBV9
CASSLSGDSYNEQFF
TGTGCCAGCAGCCTTAGCGGGGACTCCTACAATGAGCAGTTCTTC
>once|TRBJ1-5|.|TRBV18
CASSLQGNSNQPQHF
TGTGCCAGCTCCCTCCAGGGAAATAGCAATCAGCCCCAGCATTTT
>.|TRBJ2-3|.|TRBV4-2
CASSQDFSTSTDTQYF
TGTGCCAGCAGCCAGGATTTTAGTACCAGCACAGATACGCAGTATTTT
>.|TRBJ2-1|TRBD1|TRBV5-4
CASRDRTGGLNEQFF
TGTGCCAGCAGAGATAGGACAGGGGGCTTGAATGAGCAGTTCTTC
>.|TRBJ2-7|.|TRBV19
CASSISGEGYEQYF
TGTGCCAGTAGTATATCGGGAGAAGGCTACGAGCAGTACTTC
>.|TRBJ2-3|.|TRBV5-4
CASSLIREDTQYF
TGTGCCAGCAGCTTGATCAGGGAAGATACGCAGTATTTT
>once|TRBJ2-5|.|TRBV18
CASSPRAGEETQYF
TGTGCCAGCTCCCCGCGGGCGGGTGAAGAGACCCAGTACTTC
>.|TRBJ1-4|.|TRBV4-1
CASSPGSGSTNEKLFF
TGCGCCAGCAGCCCCGGAAGTGGTTCAACTAATGAAAAACTGTTTTTT
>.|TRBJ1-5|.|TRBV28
CASSSLDSFTGRAQHF
TGTGCCAGCAGTTCGCTAGACTCCTTCACTGGGCGAGCCCAGCATTTT
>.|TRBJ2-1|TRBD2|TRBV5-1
CASSLNLAGGPNEQFF
TGCGCCAGCAGCTTGAATCTAGCGGGAGGGCCAAATGAGCAGTTCTTC
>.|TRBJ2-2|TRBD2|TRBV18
CASSPMLAGEVTGELFF
TGTGCCAGCTCACCAATGTTAGCGGGAGAAGTCACCGGGGAGCTGTTTTTT
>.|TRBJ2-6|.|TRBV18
CASSPPAGGSSGANVLTF
TGTGCCAGCTCACCTCCGGCGGGTGGTTCCTCTGGGGCCAACGTCCTGACTTTC
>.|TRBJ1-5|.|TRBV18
CASSPLFPTYQPQHF
TGTGCCAGCTCACCACTCTTCCCCACATATCAGCCCCAGCATTTT
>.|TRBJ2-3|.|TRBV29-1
CSVSFDVLGMDTQYF
TGCAGCGTGTCCTTCGATGTCTTGGGGATGGATACGCAGTATTTT
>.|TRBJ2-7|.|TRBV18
CASSPVEGLYEQYF
TGTGCCAGCTCACCGGTTGAGGGCCTCTACGAGCAGTACTTC
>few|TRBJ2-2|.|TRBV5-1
CASSFYPGSTGELFF
TGCGCCAGCAGCTTCTACCCAGGGTCAACCGGGGAGCTGTTTTTT
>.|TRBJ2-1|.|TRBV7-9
CASSLEVYEQFF
TGTGCCAGCAGCTTAGAAGTTTACGAGCAGTTCTTC
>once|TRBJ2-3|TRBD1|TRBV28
CASSRTGGTDTQYF
TGTGCCAGCAGTAGAACAGGGGGCACAGATACGCAGTATTTT
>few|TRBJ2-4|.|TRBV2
CASSEPVAKNIQYF
TGTGCCAGCAGTGAACCGGTAGCCAAAAACATTCAGTACTTC
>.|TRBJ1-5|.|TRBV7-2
CASSSDRRQPQHF
TGTGCCAGCAGCTCCGACAGGAGACAGCCCCAGCATTTT
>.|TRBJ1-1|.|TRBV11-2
CASSFKGGAQRNTEAFF
TGTGCCAGCAGCTTCAAGGGGGGGGCCCAAAGGAACACTGAAGCTTTCTTT
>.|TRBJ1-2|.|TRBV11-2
CASSSQRSNYGYTF
TGTGCCAGCAGCTCGCAACGGAGTAACTATGGCTACACCTTC
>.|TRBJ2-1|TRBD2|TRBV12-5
CASGFWAGGNNEQFF
TGTGCTAGTGGTTTTTGGGCGGGAGGCAACAATGAGCAGTTCTTC
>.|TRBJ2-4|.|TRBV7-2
CASSLSRVKNIQYF
TGTGCCAGCAGCTTAAGCAGAGTCAAAAACATTCAGTACTTC
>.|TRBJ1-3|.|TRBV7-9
CASRQGSGNTIYF
TGTGCCAGCAGACAGGGCTCTGGAAACACCATATATTTT
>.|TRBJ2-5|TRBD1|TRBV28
CASSSGQGATGQYF
TGTGCCAGCAGCTCGGGACAGGGGGCGACGGGCCAGTACTTC
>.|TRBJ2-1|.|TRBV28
CASRGGWNEQFF
TGTGCCAGCAGGGGGGGCTGGAATGAGCAGTTCTTC
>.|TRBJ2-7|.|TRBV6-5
CASSYSASLPYEQYF
TGTGCCAGCAGTTACTCGGCTAGCCTCCCATACGAGCAGTACTTC
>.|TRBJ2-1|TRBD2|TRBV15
CATGAGVVNGAEQFF
TGTGCCACCGGAGCGGGAGTAGTTAACGGGGCTGAGCAGTTCTTC
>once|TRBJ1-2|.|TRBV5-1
CASSLGEGSLYVF
TGCGCCAGCAGCTTGGGAGAGGGGAGCTTATATGTCTTC
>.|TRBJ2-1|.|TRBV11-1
CASSKTRQDSYNEQFF
TGTGCCAGCAGCAAGACTCGACAGGATTCCTACAATGAGCAGTTCTTC
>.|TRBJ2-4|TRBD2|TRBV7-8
CASSFGLDIQYF
TGTGCCAGCAGCTTCGGACTAGACATTCAGTACTTC
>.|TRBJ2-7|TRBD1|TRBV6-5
CASSYDRGTYEQYF
TGTGCCAGCAGTTACGACAGGGGCACCTACGAGCAGTACTTC
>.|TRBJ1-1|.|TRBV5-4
CASSLVTGSTEAFF
TGTGCCAGCAGCTTGGTAACAGGTAGTACTGAAGCTTTCTTT
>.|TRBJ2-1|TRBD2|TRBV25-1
CASSELAGVVNEQFF
TGTGCCAGCAGTGAACTAGCGGGAGTAGTTAATGAGCAGTTCTTC
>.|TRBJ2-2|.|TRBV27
CASTFGAQVNTGELFF
TGTGCCAGCACCTTCGGGGCGCAGGTGAACACCGGGGAGCTGTTTTTT
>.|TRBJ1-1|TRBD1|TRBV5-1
CASSPQGARTEAFF
TGCGCCAGCAGCCCCCAGGGGGCGCGGACTGAAGCTTTCTTT
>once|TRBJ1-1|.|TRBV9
CASSVADWMNTEAFF
TGTGCCAGCAGCGTAGCTGACTGGATGAACACTGAAGCTTTCTTT
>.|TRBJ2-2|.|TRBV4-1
CASSLPRGDPGGELFF
TGCGCCAGCAGCCTCCCAAGGGGGGACCCAGGCGGGGAGCTGTTTTTT
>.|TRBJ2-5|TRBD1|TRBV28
CASSEDRGLHQETQYF
TGTGCCAGCAGTGAGGACAGGGGGCTGCATCAAGAGACCCAGTACTTC
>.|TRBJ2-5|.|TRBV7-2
CASSNSGVETQYF
TGTGCCAGCAGCAACTCGGGGGTGGAGACCCAGTACTTC
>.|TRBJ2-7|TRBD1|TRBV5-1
CASKTGQGAYEQYF
TGCGCCAGCAAGACGGGACAGGGGGCCTACGAGCAGTACTTC
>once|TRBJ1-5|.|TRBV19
CASSTPPGTGRPWQPQHF
TGTGCCAGTAGTACCCCTCCCGGAACAGGGCGCCCATGGCAGCCCCAGCATTTT
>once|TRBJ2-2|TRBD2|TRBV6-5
CASRAGLQTGELFF
TGTGCCAGCAGAGCGGGATTGCAGACCGGGGAGCTGTTTTTT
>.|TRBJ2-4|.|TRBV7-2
CASSLTGGPPQYF
TGTGCCAGCAGCTTAACAGGCGGACCCCCTCAGTACTTC
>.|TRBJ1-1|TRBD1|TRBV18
CASSPGTGGDTEAFF
TGTGCCAGCTCACCCGGGACAGGAGGGGACACTGAAGCTTTCTTT
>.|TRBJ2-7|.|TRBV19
CASSIGQLYEQYF
TGTGCCAGTAGTATCGGACAGCTCTACGAGCAGTACTTC
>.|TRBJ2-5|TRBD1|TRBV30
CAWSYTGGRETQYF
TGTGCCTGGAGTTACACAGGGGGTCGAGAGACCCAGTACTTC
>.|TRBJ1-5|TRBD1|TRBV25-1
CASSQQGINQPQHF
TGTGCCAGCAGTCAACAGGGGATCAATCAGCCCCAGCATTTT
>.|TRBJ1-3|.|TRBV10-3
CAISETDIPGNTIYF
TGTGCCATCAGTGAAACCGACATTCCGGGAAACACCATATATTTT
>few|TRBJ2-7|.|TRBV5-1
CASSSGWAVAYEQYF
TGCGCCAGCAGCAGTGGTTGGGCCGTGGCCTACGAGCAGTACTTC
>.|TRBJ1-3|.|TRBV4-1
CASSQIVGNTIYF
TGCGCCAGCAGCCAAATCGTTGGAAACACCATATATTTT
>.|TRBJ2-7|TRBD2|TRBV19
CASSIGLGLAYEQYF
TGTGCCAGTAGTATCGGACTAGGGCTTGCGTACGAGCAGTACTTC